One and the same sample provided the 32 T cell receptor beta chains below, sequenced in a study of T-cell reconstitution after alpha-beta-depleted transplantation in children. Unique molecular identifiers were incorporated during preparation of the TCRbeta library. MiXCR, applied by TCRdb to the PCR reads, yields one record per CDR3 protein. The sample consists of about 200,000 distinct CDR3 sequences, approximately 7% of them appearing once. Sequenced material: PBMCs, taken before TCRalphabeta/CD19-depleted stem cell transplant. All receptors come from a boy younger than 10 with acute lymphoblastic leukemia, due to receive a stem cell transplant.

This clonotype was counted many times. The CDR3 protein is CASSMFETSNTEAFF. The CDR3, as DNA: TGTGCCAGTAGTATGTTCGAGACTTCGAACACTGAAGCTTTCTTT. The rearrangement uses TRBV19 and TRBJ1-1; D uncertain. Trimming shortened V by 3 bases and J by 1 base, and 12 bases separated the two germline ends. The CDR3 sequence is 15 residues long. Germline V lookup: CDR1 LNHDA, CDR2 SQIVND (reference sequence).

This clonotype came up many times. The chain combines TRBV5-5 with TRBJ2-2, with TRBD1 matching over 10 bases. The CDR3 consists of 16 residues. The V and J ends lost 0 bases and 5 bases, in that order; junction bases with no gene match: 4. Germline assignment: CDR1 SGHKS and CDR2 YYEKEE (reference sequence). CDR3 region: CASSLAGTGVTGELFF. CDR3 in DNA: TGTGCCAGCAGCTTGGCCGGGACAGGGGTTACCGGGGAGCTGTTTTTT.

The table lists this clonotype with many counts. The chain carries TRBV29-1 and TRBJ2-3, with D unclear. The CDR3 length is 13 residues. From germline, CDR1 is SQVTM and CDR2 ANQGSEA. Trimming took off 2 bases at V and 1 base at J, with 7 bases between the two ends. The CDR3 sequence is CSVEWHRTDTQYF. The DNA for the CDR3 is TGCAGCGTTGAATGGCATCGCACAGATACGCAGTATTTT.

This clonotype was seen only a few times. The V gene is TRBV11-2, the J gene TRBJ2-5, with D perhaps matching TRBD1 (6 bases). The CDR3 contains 14 residues. Germline V gene lookup returns CDR1 SGHAT and CDR2 FQNNGV. V lost 1 base to trimming and J lost 5 bases, with 11 bases between them. CDR3 residues: CASSLGAQGETQYF. The DNA of the CDR3 is TGTGCCAGCAGCTTAGGGGCCCAGGGGGAGACCCAGTACTTC.

This clonotype has a handful of counts. The gene calls are TRBV2 and TRBJ1-2, with 10 bases that match TRBD1. This CDR3 is 14 amino acids long. The germline V gene has CDR1 SNHLY and CDR2 FYNNEI. Unmatched junction bases numbered 7, after V lost 5 bases and J lost 7 bases. For the CDR3, the DNA is TGTGCCAGCAGTACTGACAGGGGGCGGAGTGGCTACACCTTC. Translating gives CASSTDRGRSGYTF. Full variable domain (outside the CDR3, taken from reference TRBV2 and TRBJ1-2): EPEVTQTPSHQVTQMGQEVILRCVPISNHLYFYWYRQILGQKVEFLVSFYNNEISEKSEIFDDQFSVERPDGSNFTLKIRSTKLEDSAMYFCASSTDRGRSGYTFGSGTRLTVV.

This clonotype was seen ten or more times. The rearrangement uses TRBV10-1 and TRBJ1-1; D unresolved. The CDR3 runs 12 residues. The V end was cut by 9 bases, the J end by 3 bases, with 11 bases between. Germline V gene sequence: CDR1 WNHNN, CDR2 SYGVQD (reference sequence). CDR3 sequence (DNA): TGCGCCAGACCCCCTCGTTACACTGAAGCTTTCTTT. This codes for CARPPRYTEAFF.

This clonotype was seen repeatedly, ten times or more. V is TRBV5-1 and J is TRBJ1-6, with a possible D match to TRBD1 (6 bases). Trimming stripped 2 bases from V and 5 bases from J, with 11 bases between. Germline V CDR1 and CDR2: SGHRS, YFSETQ. This CDR3 comprises 15 residues. The CDR3 DNA reads as TGCGCCAGCAGCTTCAGGGGCGGAAATAATTCACCCCTCCACTTT. It encodes CASSFRGGNNSPLHF.

The chain carries TRBV5-6 and TRBJ2-5, with D hard to call. Between the trimmed V and J ends, which lost 9 bases and 7 bases, there was a span of 22 bases. The CDR3 has 14 amino acids. CDR1 and CDR2 from the germline V gene are SGHDT and YYEEEE. As DNA, the CDR3 is TGTGCCATGAGCCCCGGGCTCCACGAAGTGACCCAGTACTTC. This gives the protein CAMSPGLHEVTQYF.

The J gene is TRBJ1-5, the V gene TRBV5-1; possible D gene TRBD1, 6 bases. Germline lookup yields CDR1 SGHRS and CDR2 YFSETQ. V was shortened by 6 bases and J by 3 bases, with 13 bases between the two germline ends. This CDR3 has 14 residues. The CDR3 region has the DNA TGCGCCAGCACCCCAGGGGAAGTCAATCAGCCCCAGCATTTT. Amino acids: CASTPGEVNQPQHF.

The V and J genes are TRBV7-2 and TRBJ1-1; D unclear. Trimming cost V 5 bases and J 6 bases, with 13 bases left between them. Per germline, CDR1 SGHTA and CDR2 FQGNSA. This CDR3 is built from 13 residues. For the CDR3, the DNA is TGTGCCAGCAGCCGCGATTCTTACCCTGAAGCTTTCTTT. Protein: CASSRDSYPEAFF.

Many counts were recorded for this clonotype. The chain carries TRBV6-4 and TRBJ2-2, with 7 nucleotides matching TRBD1. The CDR3 is 16 residues long. V was clipped by 2 bases and J by 1 base; unmatched bases: 4. The germline CDR1 and CDR2 sequences are MRHNA and SNTAGT. The CDR3 region is CASSDDRTGNTGELFF. Written as DNA, the CDR3 is TGTGCCAGCAGTGACGATAGGACAGGGAACACCGGGGAGCTGTTTTTT.

The J gene is TRBJ2-1, the V gene TRBV2; 12 nucleotides align to TRBD2. Germline lookup yields CDR1 SNHLY and CDR2 FYNNEI. The ends lost 6 bases at V and 9 bases at J; junction bases unmatched: 9. This CDR3 contains 15 residues. The CDR3 reads CASSVGLAGTGEQFF. The CDR3 bases are TGTGCCAGCAGCGTCGGACTAGCGGGGACAGGTGAGCAGTTCTTC.

This clonotype was counted many times. This chain joins TRBV5-7 and TRBJ2-4; D gene uncertain. TRBV5-7 is an open reading frame, and its role is uncertain. The V end was cut by 3 bases, the J end by 7 bases, with 17 bases between. The CDR3 totals 15 residues. In DNA, the CDR3 is TGTGCCAGCAGCTACCTCTTTCTGGAACACAACATTCAGTACTTC. It is translated as CASSYLFLEHNIQYF.

The chain joins TRBV7-8 to TRBJ1-2; no clear D. V was clipped by 7 bases and J by 4 bases, with 19 bases between them. From germline, CDR1 is SGHVS and CDR2 FQNEAQ. CDR3 length: 15 amino acids. CDR3 residues: CASTRGGGVFYGYTF. CDR3 nucleotides: TGTGCCAGCACTAGAGGTGGCGGGGTTTTCTATGGCTACACCTTC.

This clonotype was detected many times. The genes are TRBV20-1 and TRBJ2-5; TRBD2 matches 7 bases. From germline, CDR1 is DFQATT and CDR2 SNEGSKA (reference sequence). This CDR3 is 12 amino acids long. CDR3 sequence (DNA): TGCAGCCGACGACTAGCTCAAGAGACCCAGTACTTC. It translates to CSRRLAQETQYF.

The CDR3 sequence: CASGPGQGIGGYTF. CDR3 in DNA: TGCGCCAGCGGCCCGGGACAGGGGATCGGTGGCTACACCTTC. The chain is built from TRBV10-2 and TRBJ1-2, with 10 bases identical to TRBD1. The CDR3 length is 14 residues. The V gene end was trimmed by 8 bases and the J gene end by 7 bases; junction bases not matched to a gene: 10. Germline assignment: CDR1 WSHSY and CDR2 SAAADI.

This clonotype was detected ten times or more. The rearrangement links TRBV20-1 to TRBJ2-5; 8 bases fit TRBD2. The CDR3 covers 13 residues. Trimming cost V 5 bases and J 3 bases; bases outside gene matches: 5. CDR1 and CDR2 (germline): DFQATT, SNEGSKA (reference sequence). Here the CDR3 reads CSAPGTRKETQYF. For the CDR3, the DNA is TGCAGTGCTCCCGGGACTAGGAAAGAGACCCAGTACTTC.

The rearrangement joins TRBV7-2 to TRBJ2-3, with a tentative D call TRBD2 (5 bases). Germline CDR1 is SGHTA and CDR2 is FQGNSA. The germline V and J ends were trimmed by 3 bases and 6 bases, with 13 bases remaining between them. The CDR3 is made up of 14 amino acids. The CDR3 loop is CASSLRVLGDTQYF. DNA of the CDR3: TGTGCCAGCAGCTTGCGGGTCCTGGGGGATACGCAGTATTTT.

This clonotype occurred many times. V gene TRBV29-1 combines with J gene TRBJ1-2; TRBD1 is a possible D gene (5 bases). Germline V gives CDR1 SQVTM, CDR2 ANQGSEA. The germline V and J ends were trimmed by 7 bases and 1 base, with 13 bases remaining between them. This CDR3 comprises 13 residues. The CDR3 protein is CSAATDINYGYTF. The CDR3 DNA is TGCAGCGCCGCGACAGACATTAACTATGGCTACACCTTC.

This clonotype came up many times. As DNA, the CDR3 is TGTGCCAGCAGTGAAGTCGGGGGATTAGAAAAACTGTTTTTT. Translated, it gives CASSEVGGLEKLFF. The rearrangement links TRBV25-1 to TRBJ1-4; tentative D call: TRBD1 (5 bases). Between the trimmed V and J ends, which lost 2 bases and 8 bases, there was a span of 12 bases. The CDR3 runs to 14 residues. The germline V gene has CDR1 MGHDK and CDR2 SYGVNS.

This chain uses TRBV20-1 with TRBJ2-7; 11 bases fit TRBD1. V lost 5 bases and J lost 7; bases outside the gene matches: 7. This CDR3 is 13 amino acids long. The germline V gene has CDR1 DFQATT and CDR2 SNEGSKA (reference sequence). CDR3 sequence reads: CSAGQGAVWEQYF. Written as DNA, the CDR3 is TGCAGTGCTGGACAGGGGGCTGTGTGGGAGCAGTACTTC.

This clonotype was detected ten times or more. This sequence joins TRBV18 and TRBJ1-1; weak D call: TRBD1 (5 bases). CDR1 is KGHSH and CDR2 is LQKENI in the germline V gene. The V end was cut by 1 base, the J end by 4 bases, with 16 bases between. This CDR3 has 16 amino acids. The CDR3 loop is CASSPRRGRVGTEAFF. The CDR3 DNA sequence: TGTGCCAGCTCACCACGGCGGGGCAGGGTCGGCACTGAAGCTTTCTTT.

V and J are TRBV30 and TRBJ1-2; D unresolved. Deletions cut 4 bases from V and 4 bases from J, with 16 bases between. The CDR3 totals 14 residues. Germline CDR1 reads GTSNPN; CDR2 reads SVGIG (reference sequence). CDR3 nucleotide sequence: TGTGCCTGGAAAACTGAGGAATTCGGCTATGGCTACACCTTC. The encoded protein is CAWKTEEFGYGYTF. The full variable domain, rest sourced from reference TRBV30 and TRBJ1-2, is SQTIHQWPATLVQPVGSPLSLECTVEGTSNPNLYWYRQAAGRGLQLLFYSVGIGQISSEVPQNLSASRPQDRQFILSSKKLLLSDSGFYLCAWKTEEFGYGYTFGSGTRLTVV.

A few counts support this clonotype. This sequence joins TRBV28 and TRBJ2-3; D possibly uses TRBD1 or TRBD2 (5 bases each). V was trimmed by 4 bases and J by 5 bases, leaving 10 bases between them. Germline CDR1 MDHEN, CDR2 SYDVKM. The CDR3 covers 13 residues. CDR3: CASSWDGRDTQYF. CDR3 DNA: TGTGCCAGCAGTTGGGACGGGCGAGATACGCAGTATTTT.

At least ten counts were recorded for this clonotype. DNA for the CDR3: TGTGCCAGCAGCCTGACAGGGGGAGAAGATACGCAGTATTTT. Its translation is CASSLTGGEDTQYF. The chain employs TRBV7-3 and TRBJ2-3, with TRBD1 matching 9 bases. Looked up from germline, CDR1 is SGHTA and CDR2 is FQGTGA. CDR3 length equals 14 residues. V gave up 5 bases and J gave up 5 bases; unmatched junction bases: 5.

This clonotype was counted at least ten times. V usage is TRBV28 and J usage is TRBJ2-1, with D possibly called TRBD1 or TRBD2 (5 bases each). V shed 2 bases and J shed 0 bases, with 20 bases lying between them. Germline V lookup: CDR1 MDHEN, CDR2 SYDVKM. The CDR3 contains 19 residues. The CDR3 coding sequence is TGTGCCAGCAGTTTAGGCGACAATAGGGACCTTAGCTCCTACAATGAGCAGTTCTTC. Protein: CASSLGDNRDLSSYNEQFF.

This clonotype was observed at least ten times. This chain uses TRBV5-1 with TRBJ2-7, with 10 bases identical to TRBD2. Trimming took 4 bases from V and 2 from J; bases not matched to a gene: 3. The CDR3 consists of 14 residues. The V gene's germline CDR1 is SGHRS and CDR2 YFSETQ. CDR3 loop: CASSPTSGTYEQYF. CDR3 in DNA: TGCGCCAGCAGCCCCACTAGCGGGACCTACGAGCAGTACTTC.

This clonotype was seen at least ten times. At one end the junction does not follow the germline gene, possibly because of a read error. The chain couples TRBV7-9 to TRBJ2-5; unclear D gene. This CDR3 comprises 14 residues. Germline V gene data show CDR1 as SEHNR and CDR2 as FQNEAQ (reference sequence). The CDR3 sequence is CASSLAMVEETQYF. The CDR3 DNA follows: TGTGCCAGCAGCTTAGCAATGGTTGAAGAAACCCAGTACTTC.

This clonotype appeared many times. This chain joins TRBV12-3 or TRBV12-4 and TRBJ1-2; TRBD1 is a possible D gene (5 bases). The CDR3 has 13 residues. The V end lost 2 bases, the J end lost 4 bases, and 8 bases lay between the germline ends. CDR3 residues: CASSLTGTYGYTF. The DNA of the CDR3 is TGTGCCAGCAGTTTAACCGGGACCTATGGCTACACCTTC.

This clonotype was picked up a small number of times. The chain combines TRBV20-1 with TRBJ1-4; D remains unclear. V was cut by 0 bases and J by 5 bases, with 7 bases left in between. The CDR3 has 13 amino acids. Germline V gene data show CDR1 as DFQATT and CDR2 as SNEGSKA (reference sequence). The CDR3: CSARDPRNEKLFF. CDR3 DNA sequence: TGCAGTGCTAGAGATCCGAGGAATGAAAAACTGTTTTTT.

This clonotype was counted a few times. The genes are TRBV7-2 and TRBJ2-5; a possible D gene is TRBD2 (7 bases). Per germline, CDR1 SGHTA and CDR2 FQGNSA. V was shortened by 5 bases and J by 3 bases, with 16 bases between the two germline ends. The CDR3 consists of 15 residues. As DNA, the CDR3 is TGTGCCAGCAGCCCAAGGGGGGGAAACGAAGAGACCCAGTACTTC. Its protein is CASSPRGGNEETQYF.

A note on this clonotype: Mismatch with germline at one junction end may stem from a read error. The rearrangement joins TRBV5-1 to TRBJ1-2; D gene ambiguous. The CDR3 has 15 amino acids. CDR1 SGHRS and CDR2 YFSETQ come from the germline V gene. The CDR3 spells CASRLEAGSNYGYTF. DNA for the CDR3: TGCGCCAGCAGGTTGGAAGCGGGGAGTAACTATGGCTACACCTTC.